The clone carrying this TCR beta chain was seen only once. The antigen is unknown. No donor had fewer than one pre-ART PBMC sample or fewer than two post-ART PBMC samples. The samples comprised roughly 0.95-10 million cryopreserved PBMC ahead of DNA extraction. Germline values: CDR1 LNHDA, CDR2 SQIVND (reference sequence). Trimming took off 1 base at V and 3 bases at J, with 6 bases between the two ends. This CDR3 is 13 amino acids long. These data come from a study of long-term antiretroviral therapy in people with HIV. The immunoSEQ assay was v3.0, run at survey level. Here immunoSEQ multiplex PCR was the method, and the copy in TCRdb shows in-frame clones only, minus some. The sample lists some 17,000 clones; more than 65% were seen once. Study findings and constraints: Once patients were on ART, diversity went higher but still fell short of transplant donor controls.

The receptor's source is a man in his thirties or forties with HIV. The chain carries TRBV19 and TRBJ1-2; D remains unclear. Sequenced here: unsorted PBMCs, sampled less than 1.3 years before starting antiretroviral therapy. CDR3 in DNA: TGTGCCAGTAGTATAGTCCGGGACTATGGCTACACCTTC. It yields the protein CASSIVRDYGYTF.